The clone carrying this T cell receptor beta chain was seen more than once but under ten times. Its specificity is not known. Sorting based on CD45RO/CCR7/CD25/CD127/CD95/CD27 separated CD4+ naive, central memory, regulatory and stem cell-like memory cells. The sequenced template was cDNA made from the entire isolated RNA. Naive, central memory and regulatory T cell samples produced a mean of approximately 4 million reads. Some clones are missing from TCRdb's copy, which holds only in-frame ones; the method was immunoSEQ multiplex PCR. The repertoire holds 350,000 to 400,000 clones, with over 13% as singletons. Trimming left V 5 bases short and J 2 bases short, with 7 bases between. This CDR3 contains 12 residues. The V gene's germline CDR1 is SGHRS and CDR2 YFSETQ. The entry originates in a study of beta chain features in type 1 diabetes. The study, taken as a whole, reports: Lower insertion and higher deletion counts appeared at VDJ junctions in type 1 diabetes patients.

The sample consisted of naive CD4+ T cells from blood. The sequence was collected from a woman aged 18-29 years in good health. The chain joins TRBV5-1 to TRBJ1-1; D is unresolved. The CDR3 region is CASRVTNTEAFF. The CDR3 coding sequence is TGCGCCAGCAGGGTAACAAACACTGAAGCTTTCTTT.